This is a list of T cell receptor beta chains from one sample in a study of blood T cells in healthy people across ages. From the 5' RACE reads, TCRdb called clonotypes with MiXCR, one entry per CDR3 protein. The table has 700,000 or so distinct CDR3 sequences, around 38% seen once. Input material: blood. These receptors all come from a man older than 75 in good health. CDR3s include the opening cysteine and the closing phenylalanine or tryptophan. D genes are given only for firm matches. Expanded clones get a size class; other rows say once, few or many, or leave the size out.

CDR3 protein,CDR3 DNA,clone size,J gene,D gene,CDR3 length,V gene
CASSLAGQGSSFNYGYTF,TGTGCCAGCAGCTTAGCAGGTCAGGGAAGCTCATTTAACTATGGCTACACCTTC,-,TRBJ1-2,-,18,TRBV7-9
CASRLRTGAYGYTF,TGCGCCAGCAGGTTAAGGACGGGAGCATATGGCTACACCTTC,-,TRBJ1-2,-,14,TRBV5-1
CASSPQGGGKYEQYF,TGCGCCAGCAGCCCCCAGGGTGGGGGCAAGTACGAGCAGTACTTC,few,TRBJ2-7,-,15,TRBV5-1
CASSSEGQPQHF,TGTGCCAGCAGCTCGGAAGGTCAGCCCCAGCATTTT,-,TRBJ1-5,-,12,TRBV7-2
CAINRGQTGELFF,TGTGCCATTAACAGGGGGCAGACCGGGGAGCTGTTTTTT,-,TRBJ2-2,TRBD1,13,TRBV28
CSVEGDTLYGYTF,TGCAGCGTTGAAGGGGACACTTTATATGGCTACACCTTC,-,TRBJ1-2,-,13,TRBV29-1
CASTDGRKAFF,TGTGCCAGCACCGATGGGAGGAAAGCTTTCTTT,-,TRBJ1-1,-,11,TRBV6-5
CASSLPGGVAFF,TGTGCCAGCAGTCTCCCAGGGGGGGTCGCTTTCTTT,few,TRBJ1-1,TRBD1,12,TRBV12-3/TRBV12-4
CASSFVGEEQYF,TGTGCCAGCAGCTTTGTAGGGGAGGAGCAGTACTTC,many,TRBJ2-5,-,12,TRBV7-9
CASSQLLGTVRQETQYF,TGCGCCAGCAGCCAACTATTGGGGACAGTCCGCCAAGAGACCCAGTACTTC,-,TRBJ2-5,TRBD1,17,TRBV4-1
CSARDLRVEGEKLFF,TGCAGTGCTAGAGATTTGAGGGTAGAAGGGGAAAAACTGTTTTTT,few,TRBJ1-4,-,15,TRBV20-1
CAISETSGETQYF,TGTGCCATCAGTGAGACTAGCGGGGAGACCCAGTACTTC,-,TRBJ2-5,TRBD2,13,TRBV10-3
CASSSRGGLGETQYF,TGTGCCAGCAGCTCGCGGGGGGGCCTTGGAGAGACCCAGTACTTC,many,TRBJ2-5,TRBD2,15,TRBV11-2
CASSYEGDYGYTF,TGTGCCAGCAGTTATGAGGGTGACTATGGCTACACCTTC,few,TRBJ1-2,-,13,TRBV6-6
CAIAGQGVTYEQYF,TGTGCCATCGCGGGACAGGGGGTGACCTACGAGCAGTACTTC,-,TRBJ2-7,TRBD1,14,TRBV10-3
CASSRREGAKSEAFF,TGTGCCAGCAGCCGCCGTGAGGGGGCGAAATCCGAAGCTTTCTTT,-,TRBJ1-1,TRBD1,15,TRBV7-3
CASSPGTGYEQYF,TGTGCCAGCAGCCCCGGGACGGGCTACGAGCAGTACTTC,many,TRBJ2-7,-,13,TRBV6-4
CSARDGAAYEQYF,TGCAGTGCTAGAGATGGGGCAGCCTACGAGCAGTACTTC,-,TRBJ2-7,-,13,TRBV20-1
CASSMARGAGHETQYF,TGCGCCAGCAGCATGGCAAGGGGGGCCGGCCACGAGACCCAGTACTTC,few,TRBJ2-5,-,16,TRBV5-1
CASSQEMAGSSYNEQYF,TGTGCCAGCAGCCAAGAGATGGCAGGGTCCTCCTACAATGAGCAGTACTTC,-,TRBJ2-7,-,17,TRBV4-2
CSARDLVSSTDTQYF,TGCAGTGCTAGAGATCTTGTCAGTAGCACAGATACGCAGTATTTT,-,TRBJ2-3,-,15,TRBV20-1
CASSSTPGVQETQYF,TGTGCCAGCAGCTCAACCCCGGGGGTCCAAGAGACCCAGTACTTC,-,TRBJ2-5,-,15,TRBV7-6
CASSPSPGTSGAQEAQYF,TGTGCCAGCAGCCCATCACCCGGGACTAGCGGGGCCCAAGAGGCCCAGTACTTC,once,TRBJ2-5,TRBD2,18,TRBV11-2
CASRLGGLGVSKNIQYF,TGTGCCAGCAGATTAGGGGGACTGGGGGTTTCCAAAAACATTCAGTACTTC,-,TRBJ2-4,-,17,TRBV6-6
CASSLIAGTYEQYF,TGTGCCAGCAGTTTAATCGCGGGGACCTACGAGCAGTACTTC,-,TRBJ2-7,-,14,TRBV27
CASSLGVAGSYNEQFF,TGTGCCAGCAGTTTAGGGGTAGCGGGCTCCTACAATGAGCAGTTCTTC,once,TRBJ2-1,TRBD2,16,TRBV27
CASSLQEGEAFF,TGCGCCAGCAGCCTACAGGAGGGAGAAGCTTTCTTT,-,TRBJ1-1,-,12,TRBV4-3
CSASSGWGGYEQYF,TGCAGTGCTAGCTCCGGATGGGGGGGCTACGAGCAGTACTTC,-,TRBJ2-7,TRBD2,14,TRBV20-1
CASSLAGNGYTF,TGTGCCAGCAGCTTAGCGGGGAATGGCTACACCTTC,many,TRBJ1-2,-,12,TRBV5-1
CASSLWNRGNCGYTF,TGTGCCAGCAGCCTATGGAATCGGGGTAACTGTGGCTACACCTTC,-,TRBJ1-2,-,15,TRBV7-3
CASSQAPGTGVGGYTF,TGTGCCAGCAGCCAGGCCCCCGGGACAGGGGTAGGTGGCTACACCTTC,-,TRBJ1-2,TRBD1,16,TRBV7-2